The clone carrying this TCR beta chain was observed many times. Antigen: not known. The time point here: persistent/refractory GD, antithyroid drugs over 5 years with positive TRAb. RNA extracted from PBMCs served as the sequencing template. Library construction for TCR beta used iRepertoire HTBI primers and Arm-PCR of CDR3 regions. TCRdb analysed the multiplex PCR reads with MiXCR anew, one entry per CDR3 protein. The table lists some 330,000 distinct CDR3 sequences, roughly 23% of them singletons. This sample was taken from a study of regulatory T cells in long-lasting Graves disease. On the study more broadly: Persistent Graves' disease meant over 5 years of antithyroid drugs with positive TSH receptor antibodies.

V was trimmed by 10 bases and J by 0 bases, leaving 12 bases between them. The CDR3 is 13 amino acids. Germline CDR1 and CDR2: SEHNR and FQNEAQ (reference sequence). General study points: TRBV28 was favored in persistent disease, as were TRBJ1-2 and TRBJ2-5.

The clonotype originates from a woman aged 40 to 50 with Graves disease. Source: peripheral blood mononuclear cells (PBMCs), taken when the disease was refractory, from a patient treated with antithyroid drugs. The chain joins TRBV7-9 to TRBJ1-1; weak D call: TRBD1 (5 bases). Here the CDR3 reads CATRGELNTEAFF. The CDR3, as DNA: TGTGCCACCAGAGGGGAATTGAACACTGAAGCTTTCTTT. The full variable domain, completed using reference TRBV7-9 and TRBJ1-1, is DTGVSQNPRHKITKRGQNVTFRCDPISEHNRLYWYRQTLGQGPEFLTYFQNEAQLEKSRLLSDRFSAERPKGSFSTLEIQRTEQGDSAMYLCATRGELNTEAFFGQGTRLTVV.